Below are 14 T cell receptor beta chains sequenced from a single sample in a study of radiotherapy plus CTLA-4 blockade in lung cancer. Libraries were prepared by immunoSEQ multiplex PCR; TCRdb keeps only in-frame clonotypes and omits some of them. The sample consists of over 11,000 clones, about 89% of them appearing once. The starting material was peripheral blood, obtained from a patient treated with radiotherapy plus ipilimumab. The receptor set was obtained from a human donor with non-small cell lung cancer that progressed on radiotherapy plus ipilimumab. Some clones in this sample may be carry-over from other donors' samples.

Worth noting for this clone: Other DNA variants within this sample encode the same CDR3. The chain uses TRBV28 and TRBJ1-5; 8 nucleotides match TRBD1. V lost 9 bases to trimming and J lost 6 bases; unmatched junction nucleotides: 7. The CDR3 is 13 amino acids. From germline, CDR1 is MDHEN and CDR2 SYDVKM. CDR3 residues: CASSDRGGQPQHF. CDR3 coding DNA: TGTGCCAGTAGCGACAGGGGAGGTCAGCCCCAGCATTTT.

This clone was counted only a few times. The V call is TRBV18, the J call TRBJ1-1; tentatively, D is TRBD1 (5 bases). Trimming removed 6 bases at V and 5 bases at J, with 16 bases between. The CDR3 loop spans 14 amino acids. Germline CDR1 is KGHSH and CDR2 is LQKENI. The CDR3 DNA reads as TGTGCCAGCTCCCCGGGACGGGAGGCGACTGAAGCTTTCTTT. This sequence encodes CASSPGREATEAFF.

The chain employs TRBV5-1 and TRBJ2-2, with TRBD2 matching over 8 bases. V lost 5 bases, J lost 5 bases, and 11 bases stayed unmatched. The germline V gene has CDR1 SGHRS and CDR2 YFSETQ. This CDR3 contains 16 residues. The CDR3 protein is CASSGGSGATTGELFF. The CDR3, as DNA: TGCGCCAGCAGTGGAGGTAGCGGGGCGACAACCGGGGAGCTGTTTTTT.

The chain links TRBV21-1 to TRBJ1-2; the table names TRBD1, a call not compared with the DNA. TRBV21-1 has pseudogene status. This CDR3 contains 12 residues. The CDR3 coding sequence is TGTGCCAGCAGCGACCGGGACAAAGGCTACACCTTC. Its translation: CASSDRDKGYTF.

This sequence joins TRBV27 and TRBJ2-2; 8 bases match TRBD2. Germline loops: CDR1 MNHEY, CDR2 SMNVEV (reference sequence). This CDR3 has 16 residues. After removal of 4 bases from V and 2 bases from J, the junction contained 6 bases not matched to a gene. The CDR3 nucleotides read TGTGCCAGCAGTTACGGGGGGGGCAGCAACACCGGGGAGCTGTTTTTT. Encoded protein: CASSYGGGSNTGELFF.

V and J are TRBV19 and TRBJ2-3; D remains ambiguous. Germline values: CDR1 LNHDA, CDR2 SQIVND (reference sequence). V lost 4 bases and J 7 bases, leaving 15 bases between the germline ends. The CDR3 sequence is 14 residues long. DNA for the CDR3: TGTGCCAGTAGTACCGAATTAGCCGTAAATACGCAGTATTTT. Its translation is CASSTELAVNTQYF.

The chain combines TRBV7-9 with TRBJ2-1; D is uncertain. V was shortened by 1 base and J by 2 bases, with 12 bases between the two germline ends. The CDR3 length is 16 residues. Germline loops: CDR1 SEHNR, CDR2 FQNEAQ (reference sequence). CDR3 loop: CASSLDLTPAYNEQFF. The DNA for the CDR3 is TGTGCCAGCAGCTTAGATCTAACCCCCGCCTACAATGAGCAGTTCTTC.

As DNA, the CDR3 is TGTGCCAGCGGGCGGGAAGAGGGCCAGCCCCAGCATTTT. Its protein is CASGREEGQPQHF. The chain joins TRBV2 to TRBJ1-5; D not certain. V lost 8 bases, J lost 7 bases, and 15 bases lay in between. Germline CDR1 SNHLY, CDR2 FYNNEI. The CDR3 runs 13 residues.

The rearrangement uses TRBV5-4 and TRBJ2-7, with a weak D call TRBD2 (6 bases). V gave up 6 bases and J gave up 6 bases, with 19 bases separating them. The CDR3 has 14 residues. Germline V gene lookup returns CDR1 SGHNT and CDR2 YYREEE (reference sequence). CDR3 bases: TGTGCCAGCACACCGGGACTCTGGACGCGCGAGCAGTACTTC. The encoded protein is CASTPGLWTREQYF.

The chain is built from TRBV27 and TRBJ2-5; 8 bases are a match to TRBD2. Trimming took 3 bases from V and 4 from J; bases not matched to a gene: 13. The germline CDR1 and CDR2 sequences are MNHEY and SMNVEV (reference sequence). The CDR3 is made up of 17 amino acids. CDR3 nucleotides: TGTGCCAGCAGTTTTAACCGGGAGGGCCGTATGGGAGAGACCCAGTACTTC. As protein: CASSFNREGRMGETQYF.

The chain recombines TRBV5-1 with TRBJ2-7; 8 nucleotides agree with TRBD1. The junction had 15 bases not matched to a gene; V was cut back by 4 bases and J by 3 bases. Germline V gene sequence: CDR1 SGHRS, CDR2 YFSETQ. This CDR3 comprises 17 residues. The CDR3 DNA follows: TGCGCCAGCAGCGCGAGGGCGACAGGGGCCAGGAGCTACGAGCAGTACTTC. Its translation: CASSARATGARSYEQYF.

The chain links TRBV19 to TRBJ2-3; 8 nucleotides align to TRBD1. The CDR3 runs 15 residues. CDR1 LNHDA and CDR2 SQIVND come from the germline V gene (reference sequence). With 3 bases clipped from V and 2 bases from J, the junction kept 4 bases outside the gene matches. In DNA form, the CDR3 reads TGTGCCAGTAGTATGGGGACAGGTTTCACAGATACGCAGTATTTT. Translated: CASSMGTGFTDTQYF.

The chain couples TRBV11-2 to TRBJ1-1; no definite D call. Germline V CDR1 and CDR2: SGHAT, FQNNGV. The germline V and J ends were trimmed by 1 base and 10 bases, with 16 bases remaining between them. The CDR3 runs 14 residues. CDR3 nucleotides: TGTGCCAGCAGCTTAGTAGGTAATGGAGTAGGAGCTTTCTTT. Amino acids: CASSLVGNGVGAFF.

V and J are TRBV21-1 and TRBJ2-1; TRBD2 is the table's D call, not checked against the DNA. TRBV21-1 constitutes a pseudogene. The CDR3 length is 16 residues. As DNA, the CDR3 is TGTGCCAGCCGGACTAGCGGGAGCCCATCCTACAATGAGCAGTTCTTC. Protein sequence: CASRTSGSPSYNEQFF.